This T cell receptor (beta chain) derives from a study of beta chain features in type 1 diabetes. General study points: Moderate yet significant TCRB CDR3 shortening was seen in Type 1 diabetes patients in all four CD4+ subsets.

CDR1 and CDR2 (germline): KGHSH, LQKENI. The CDR3 is 13 amino acids. Trimming left V 5 bases short and J 2 bases short, with 6 bases between. Investigators reverse transcribed all isolated RNA, so they sequenced expressed TCRB transcripts. Sequencing used immunoSEQ multiplex PCR; TCRdb keeps in-frame clones, though not all of them. Of under 300,000 clones listed, about 8.5% were seen once; the top ten hold 1%. This clone has a count of ten or more. The target antigen is unknown. The sequenced sample was central memory CD4+ T cells from blood. The receptor was isolated from a woman younger than 30 in good health. The chain carries TRBV18 and TRBJ1-4; D is unclear. The CDR3 protein is CASSKGTNEKLFF. The CDR3 DNA reads as TGTGCCAGCTCAAAAGGGACTAATGAAAAACTGTTTTTT.